This T cell receptor beta chain was obtained from a study of T cells in Graves' hyperthyroidism and ophthalmopathy. This clonotype was observed a single time. With 4 bases removed from V and 9 bases from J, the gap between germline ends came to 18 bases. The germline V gene has CDR1 SGHTA and CDR2 FQGNSA. The CDR3 has 14 residues. Amplification yielded TCR beta CDR3 regions, with RNA transcripts as the source. Carried out on the TCR CDR3, a first-round RT-PCR used the HTBI primer set. A single record per CDR3 protein comes from TCRdb applying MiXCR to the multiplex PCR reads. Of about 49,000 distinct CDR3 sequences listed, roughly 51% were seen once; the top ten hold around a third.

Sequencing was performed on peripheral blood or thyroid tissue (not recorded which). V usage is TRBV7-2 and J usage is TRBJ2-5; a weak D match, TRBD2 (5 bases). The TCR comes from a man aged 18 to 30 with Graves' hyperthyroidism. CDR3 nucleotides: TGTGCCAGCAGCTCACGCTCCGGGCAGGAGGCCCAGTACTTC. It codes for CASSSRSGQEAQYF.